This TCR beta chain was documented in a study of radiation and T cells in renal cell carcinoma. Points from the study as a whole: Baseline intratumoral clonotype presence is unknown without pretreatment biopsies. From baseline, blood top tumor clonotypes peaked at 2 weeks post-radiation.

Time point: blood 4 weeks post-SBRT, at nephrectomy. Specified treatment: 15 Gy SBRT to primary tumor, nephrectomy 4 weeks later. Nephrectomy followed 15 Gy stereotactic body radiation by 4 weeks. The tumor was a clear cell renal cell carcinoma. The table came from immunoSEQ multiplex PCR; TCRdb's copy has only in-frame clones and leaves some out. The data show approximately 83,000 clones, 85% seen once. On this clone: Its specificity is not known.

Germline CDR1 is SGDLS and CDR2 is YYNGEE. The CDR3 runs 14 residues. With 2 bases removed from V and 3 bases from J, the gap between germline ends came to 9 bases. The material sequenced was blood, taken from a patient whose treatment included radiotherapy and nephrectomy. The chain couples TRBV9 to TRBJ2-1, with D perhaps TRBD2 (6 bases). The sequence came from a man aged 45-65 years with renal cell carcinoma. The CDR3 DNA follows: TGTGCCAGCAGCGTGGGGACTTACTACAATGAGCAGTTCTTC. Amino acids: CASSVGTYYNEQFF.